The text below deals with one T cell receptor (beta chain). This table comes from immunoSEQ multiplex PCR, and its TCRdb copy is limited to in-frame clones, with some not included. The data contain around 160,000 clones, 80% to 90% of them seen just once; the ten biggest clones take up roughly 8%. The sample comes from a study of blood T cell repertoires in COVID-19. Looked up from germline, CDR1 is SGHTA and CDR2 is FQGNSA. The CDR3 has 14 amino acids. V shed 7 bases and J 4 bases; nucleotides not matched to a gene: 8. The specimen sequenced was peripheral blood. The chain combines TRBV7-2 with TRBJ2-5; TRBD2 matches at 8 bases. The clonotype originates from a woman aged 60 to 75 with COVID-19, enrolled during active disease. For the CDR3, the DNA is TGTGCCAGCAACTCCGGGACTAGATCAGAGACCCAGTACTTC. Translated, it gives CASNSGTRSETQYF.